The 28 T cell receptor beta chains listed next were all sequenced from one sample in a study of pediatric ulcerative colitis. The rectum was sampled with one to two pinch biopsies at colonoscopy. Profiling relied on immunoSEQ multiplex PCR, and the TCRdb table lists in-frame clones only, not all of them. In the table there are roughly 17,000 clones, about 76% of which are singletons. The sample consisted of gut tissue. The origin of the receptors is a girl between 5 and 17 years old with moderate ulcerative colitis.

The chain couples TRBV19 to TRBJ1-1, with 7 bases fitting TRBD1. From germline, CDR1 is LNHDA and CDR2 SQIVND (reference sequence). V shed 8 bases, J shed 0 bases, and the junction held 6 bases outside the gene matches. This CDR3 region has 14 residues. CDR3 protein: CASYDRDMNTEAFF. The DNA of the CDR3 is TGTGCCAGTTATGACAGGGATATGAACACTGAAGCTTTCTTT.

The chain recombines TRBV4-2 with TRBJ2-2, with a weak D call TRBD2 (5 bases). The CDR3 loop spans 13 amino acids. Germline CDR1 reads LGHNA; CDR2 reads YNFKEQ. Trimming shortened V by 7 bases and J by 6 bases, and 12 bases separated the two germline ends. The CDR3 protein is CASTPGKSGELFF. DNA of the CDR3: TGTGCCAGCACCCCCGGGAAGTCCGGGGAGCTGTTTTTT.

This clone is labeled medium-sized. The chain employs TRBV5-6 and TRBJ2-7, with unresolved D. Trimming pared 6 bases from V and 3 bases from J, leaving 10 bases between. This CDR3 has 12 amino acids. CDR1 SGHDT and CDR2 YYEEEE come from the germline V gene. DNA of the CDR3: TGTGCCAGCAACCGGGCACACTACGAGCAGTACTTC. It codes for CASNRAHYEQYF.

The gene calls are TRBV21-1 and TRBJ2-1; TRBD1, as called in the table, went unchecked against the DNA. TRBV21-1 is a pseudogene locus. This CDR3 spans 14 amino acids. The CDR3 loop is CASSGRDIYNEQFF. The CDR3 coding sequence is TGTGCCAGCAGCGGAAGGGACATCTACAATGAGCAGTTCTTC.

The V gene is TRBV7-8, the J gene TRBJ1-1; D is unresolved. Germline V gene sequence: CDR1 SGHVS, CDR2 FQNEAQ. The CDR3 consists of 15 residues. V gave up 5 bases and J gave up 0 bases, with 13 bases separating them. The CDR3 nucleotides read TGTGCCAGCAGCGGCCGGGAGGGAGTGAACACTGAAGCTTTCTTT. The encoded protein is CASSGREGVNTEAFF.

The chain recombines TRBV9 with TRBJ2-5, with 7 positions matching TRBD1. Germline CDR1 is SGDLS and CDR2 is YYNGEE. The V gene end was trimmed by 8 bases and the J gene end by 1 base; junction bases not matched to a gene: 14. This CDR3 is 16 amino acids long. CDR3 DNA sequence: TGTGCCAGTACTAGAGGGGGACAGTCCTTCCAAGAGACCCAGTACTTC. Translation gives CASTRGGQSFQETQYF.

This clone appeared once. The CDR3 here is CASSEGPYGYTF. In nucleotides, the CDR3 is TGCGCCAGCAGTGAGGGGCCGTATGGCTACACCTTC. This sequence joins TRBV10-2 and TRBJ1-2, with unresolved D. Germline CDR1 is WSHSY and CDR2 is SAAADI. CDR3 length equals 12 residues. V dropped 2 bases and J dropped 5 bases, with 6 bases sitting between them.

The rearrangement links TRBV5-1 to TRBJ2-1; 11 nucleotides match TRBD2. This CDR3 is built from 14 residues. In germline, CDR1 is SGHRS, CDR2 YFSETQ. J gave up 9 bases and V 4 bases, and 6 bases lay outside the gene matches. CDR3 DNA: TGCGCCAGCAGCAAAACTAGCGGGAGAACTGAGCAGTTCTTC. Translation gives CASSKTSGRTEQFF.

This clone was seen only once. This chain links TRBV5-1 with TRBJ2-1, with TRBD1 as a possible D gene (6 bases). Trimming stripped 4 bases from V and 8 bases from J, with 13 bases between. CDR1 and CDR2 from the germline V gene are SGHRS and YFSETQ. The CDR3 length is 13 residues. The CDR3 sequence is CASSRNRADEQFF. CDR3 DNA: TGCGCCAGCAGCAGAAACAGGGCAGATGAGCAGTTCTTC. Supplemented by reference TRBV5-1 and TRBJ2-1, the full variable domain reads KAGVTQTPRYLIKTRGQQVTLSCSPISGHRSVSWYQQTPGQGLQFLFEYFSETQRNKGNFPGRFSGRQFSNSRSEMNVSTLELGDSALYLCASSRNRADEQFFGPGTRLTVL.

This rearrangement joins TRBV9 to TRBJ2-1, with D unresolved. The CDR3 consists of 13 residues. CDR1 and CDR2 (germline): SGDLS, YYNGEE. Trimming removed 4 bases at V and 0 bases at J, with 5 bases between. In DNA form, the CDR3 reads TGTGCCAGCAGCCTGAGCTCCTACAATGAGCAGTTCTTC. This translates into CASSLSSYNEQFF.

This clone was found a few times. The V call is TRBV5-1, the J call TRBJ2-5; D is unresolved. The CDR3 has 14 amino acids. Germline CDR1 is SGHRS and CDR2 is YFSETQ. Trimming took off 3 bases at V and 3 bases at J, with 12 bases between the two ends. This CDR3 is CASSSGLIEETQYF. The CDR3 DNA is TGCGCCAGCAGCTCGGGCCTCATAGAAGAGACCCAGTACTTC.

V and J are TRBV5-1 and TRBJ2-1; D is perhaps TRBD2 (6 bases). V was pared by 0 bases and J by 9 bases, with 10 bases between. CDR3 length: 13 residues. Looked up from germline, CDR1 is SGHRS and CDR2 is YFSETQ. The CDR3: CASSLAGSREQFF. CDR3 coding DNA: TGCGCCAGCAGCTTGGCCGGGAGTCGTGAGCAGTTCTTC.

The J gene is TRBJ2-1, the V gene TRBV28, with 11 bases fitting TRBD1. The V and J ends lost 4 bases and 7 bases, in that order; junction bases with no gene match: 6. Germline-derived CDR1 and CDR2 are MDHEN and SYDVKM. The CDR3 length is 15 residues. The CDR3, as DNA: TGTGCCAGCAGTTCGCCGGGACAGGGGGTAAATGAGCAGTTCTTC. Translated, it gives CASSSPGQGVNEQFF.

The gene calls are TRBV7-2 and TRBJ2-7; D possibly uses TRBD1 or TRBD2 (7 bases each). The CDR3 covers 16 residues. V lost 2 bases and J 2 bases, leaving 16 bases between the germline ends. The germline CDR1 and CDR2 sequences are SGHTA and FQGNSA. CDR3 sequence reads: CASSLQAGTATYEQYF. CDR3 nucleotide sequence: TGTGCCAGCAGCTTACAAGCGGGGACAGCGACCTACGAGCAGTACTTC.

This clone came up once. The chain uses TRBV5-1 and TRBJ2-2; D is perhaps TRBD2 (6 bases). This CDR3 is built from 14 residues. V was clipped by 5 bases and J by 7 bases, with 15 bases between them. Germline-derived CDR1 and CDR2 are SGHRS and YFSETQ. CDR3 sequence reads: CASSGGTLGGELFF. The DNA for the CDR3 is TGCGCCAGCAGTGGTGGGACTCTCGGCGGGGAGCTGTTTTTT.

In DNA form, the CDR3 reads TGTGCTAGTGGAAGAGAAGCCTGGGAGCAGTACTTC. It translates to CASGREAWEQYF. The rearrangement links TRBV12-5 to TRBJ2-7; D remains ambiguous. V lost 6 bases and J lost 7, with 13 bases in between. This CDR3 contains 12 residues. Germline assignment: CDR1 LGHNT and CDR2 FRNRAP.

This clone was detected a few times. The V and J genes are TRBV19 and TRBJ2-7; 14 bases are shared with TRBD2. The germline CDR1 and CDR2 sequences are LNHDA and SQIVND (reference sequence). V lost 5 bases to trimming and J lost 3 bases; unmatched junction nucleotides: 9. The CDR3 is 17 amino acids. CDR3 nucleotide sequence: TGTGCCAGTAGTGAGGGACTAGCGGGAGTGTGGCGCTACGAGCAGTACTTC. This sequence encodes CASSEGLAGVWRYEQYF.

CDR3 sequence (DNA): TGTGCCAGTAGTGTAAAGGTCTCTAGCACAGATACGCAGTATTTT. Its protein product is CASSVKVSSTDTQYF. This sequence joins TRBV19 and TRBJ2-3; D uncertain. V was trimmed by 5 bases and J by 0 bases, leaving 12 bases between them. CDR1 is LNHDA and CDR2 is SQIVND in the germline V gene (reference sequence). The CDR3 is made up of 15 amino acids.

V gene TRBV5-1 combines with J gene TRBJ1-2, with D perhaps TRBD1 (6 bases). Germline assignment: CDR1 SGHRS and CDR2 YFSETQ. The CDR3 runs 12 residues. V was shortened by 2 bases and J by 9 bases, with 11 bases between the two germline ends. In nucleotides, the CDR3 is TGCGCCAGCAGCTTAGGGGGAGAGAGCTACACCTTC. It translates to CASSLGGESYTF.

The CDR3 nucleotides read TGTGCCAGCAGCCCCGGGACAGGGGGCGGAAGCGAGCAGTACTTC. This codes for CASSPGTGGGSEQYF. The chain employs TRBV27 and TRBJ2-7, with 12 bases lining up with TRBD1. CDR3 length: 15 residues. Germline assignment: CDR1 MNHEY and CDR2 SMNVEV (reference sequence). Germline trimming cut 6 bases from V and 6 bases from J; bases unmatched to any gene: 9.

This clone was observed once. The chain has TRBV4-1 and TRBJ1-1, with TRBD1 as a possible D gene (5 bases). Germline CDR1 reads MGHRA; CDR2 reads YSYEKL. This CDR3 spans 15 amino acids. Trimming removed 2 bases from V and 6 bases from J, with 16 bases in between. In DNA form, the CDR3 reads TGCGCCAGCAGCCAATTTATGGCAGGGATATCTGAAGCTTTCTTT. Translating gives CASSQFMAGISEAFF.

This clone has just a few counts. Additional DNA sequences in this sample encode the identical CDR3. The V and J genes are TRBV5-1 and TRBJ2-5, with D possibly TRBD2 on 6 matching bases. CDR3 size: 14 residues. In germline, CDR1 is SGHRS, CDR2 YFSETQ. Trimming pared 0 bases from V and 1 base from J, leaving 7 bases between. The CDR3 coding sequence is TGCGCCAGCAGCTTGGGGGACTTCCAAGAGACCCAGTACTTC. Translated, it gives CASSLGDFQETQYF.

This clone was detected a few times. This CDR3 reads CASSVAGGNQPQHF. The CDR3 bases are TGTGCCAGCAGCGTAGCCGGGGGCAATCAGCCCCAGCATTTT. This rearrangement joins TRBV9 to TRBJ1-5; D gene unclear. Trimming removed 0 bases from V and 2 bases from J, with 6 bases in between. This CDR3 comprises 14 residues. CDR1 is SGDLS, CDR2 YYNGEE, per germline. The full variable domain, rest sourced from reference TRBV9 and TRBJ1-5, is DSGVTQTPKHLITATGQRVTLRCSPRSGDLSVYWYQQSLDQGLQFLIQYYNGEERAKGNILERFSAQQFPDLHSELNLSSLELGDSALYFCASSVAGGNQPQHFGDGTRLSIL.

The V call is TRBV5-1, the J call TRBJ1-3, with 10 nucleotides matching TRBD1. With 4 bases clipped from V and 2 bases from J, the junction kept 9 bases outside the gene matches. The CDR3 spans 17 residues. Per the germline V gene, CDR1 is SGHRS and CDR2 is YFSETQ. Written as DNA, the CDR3 is TGCGCCAGCAGCACCAGACCCGGGACAGGGGCTGGAAACACCATATATTTT. Residues: CASSTRPGTGAGNTIYF.

J is TRBJ1-1 and V is TRBV7-9, with 11 bases aligning to TRBD1. This CDR3 has 15 amino acids. The trim removed 5 bases at V and 3 bases at J, leaving 5 bases unmatched. Germline V gene data show CDR1 as SEHNR and CDR2 as FQNEAQ (reference sequence). This chain's CDR3 is CASSMDRGLYTEAFF. CDR3 bases: TGTGCCAGCAGCATGGACAGGGGGCTGTACACTGAAGCTTTCTTT.

The V gene is TRBV5-1, the J gene TRBJ1-1; TRBD1 is a possible D gene (6 bases). The CDR3 has 14 amino acids. The V and J ends lost 0 bases and 4 bases respectively, with 10 bases between them. From germline, CDR1 is SGHRS and CDR2 YFSETQ. As DNA, the CDR3 is TGCGCCAGCAGCTTGGAAATGGGGGCCACTGAAGCTTTCTTT. Protein sequence: CASSLEMGATEAFF.

V gene TRBV7-6 combines with J gene TRBJ1-4; unclear D gene. The CDR3 covers 14 residues. The ends were cut back, 0 bases at V and 8 bases at J, with 10 bases in the middle. Germline CDR1 is SGHVS and CDR2 is FNYEAQ. Here the CDR3 DNA reads TGTGCCAGCAGCTTAGCAGTCGACGGCGAAAAACTGTTTTTT. Protein: CASSLAVDGEKLFF.

The rearrangement links TRBV27 to TRBJ2-7, with 8 bases that match TRBD2. The CDR3 extends over 14 amino acids. Trimming took 4 bases from V and 7 from J; bases not matched to a gene: 9. Germline assignment: CDR1 MNHEY and CDR2 SMNVEV (reference sequence). CDR3 sequence: CASSSGREGREQYF. CDR3 nucleotide sequence: TGTGCCAGCAGTTCCGGTCGGGAGGGCCGTGAGCAGTACTTC.